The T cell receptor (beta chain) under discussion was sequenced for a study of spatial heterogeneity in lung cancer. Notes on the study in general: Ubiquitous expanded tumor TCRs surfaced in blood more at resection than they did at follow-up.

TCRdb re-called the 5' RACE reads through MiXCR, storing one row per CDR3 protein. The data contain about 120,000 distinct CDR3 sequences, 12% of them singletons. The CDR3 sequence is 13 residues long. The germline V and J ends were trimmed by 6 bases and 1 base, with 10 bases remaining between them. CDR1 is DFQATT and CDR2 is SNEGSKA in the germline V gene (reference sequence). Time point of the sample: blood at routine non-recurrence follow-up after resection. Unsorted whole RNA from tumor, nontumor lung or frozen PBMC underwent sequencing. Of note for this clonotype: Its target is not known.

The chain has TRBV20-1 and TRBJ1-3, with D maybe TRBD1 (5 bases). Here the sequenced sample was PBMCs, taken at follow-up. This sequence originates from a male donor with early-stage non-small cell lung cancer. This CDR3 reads CSAVGVSGNTIYF. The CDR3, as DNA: TGCAGTGCCGTAGGGGTGTCTGGAAACACCATATATTTT.